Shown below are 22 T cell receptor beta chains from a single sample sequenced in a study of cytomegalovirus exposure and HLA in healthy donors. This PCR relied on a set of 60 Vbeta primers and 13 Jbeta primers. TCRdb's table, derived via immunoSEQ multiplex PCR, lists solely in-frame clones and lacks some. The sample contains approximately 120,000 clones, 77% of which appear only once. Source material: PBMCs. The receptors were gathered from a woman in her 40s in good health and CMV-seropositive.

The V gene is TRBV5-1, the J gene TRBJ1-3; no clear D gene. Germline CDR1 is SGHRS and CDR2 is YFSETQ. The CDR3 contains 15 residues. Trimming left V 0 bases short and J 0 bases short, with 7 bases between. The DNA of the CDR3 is TGCGCCAGCAGCTTGGGACATCTCTCTGGAAACACCATATATTTT. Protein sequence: CASSLGHLSGNTIYF. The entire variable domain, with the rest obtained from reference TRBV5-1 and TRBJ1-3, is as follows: KAGVTQTPRYLIKTRGQQVTLSCSPISGHRSVSWYQQTPGQGLQFLFEYFSETQRNKGNFPGRFSGRQFSNSRSEMNVSTLELGDSALYLCASSLGHLSGNTIYFGEGSWLTVV.

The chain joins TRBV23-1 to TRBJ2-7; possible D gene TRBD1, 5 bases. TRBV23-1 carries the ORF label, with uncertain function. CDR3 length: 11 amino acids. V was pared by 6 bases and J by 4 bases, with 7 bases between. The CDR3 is CASRDTYEQYF. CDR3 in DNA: TGCGCCAGCAGGGACACATACGAGCAGTACTTC.

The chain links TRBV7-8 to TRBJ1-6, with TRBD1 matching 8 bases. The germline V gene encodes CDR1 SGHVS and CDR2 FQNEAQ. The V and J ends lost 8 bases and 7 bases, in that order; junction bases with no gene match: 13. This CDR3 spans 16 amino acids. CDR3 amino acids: CASGYQGQVPNSPLHF. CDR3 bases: TGTGCCAGCGGATACCAGGGACAGGTCCCGAATTCACCCCTCCACTTT.

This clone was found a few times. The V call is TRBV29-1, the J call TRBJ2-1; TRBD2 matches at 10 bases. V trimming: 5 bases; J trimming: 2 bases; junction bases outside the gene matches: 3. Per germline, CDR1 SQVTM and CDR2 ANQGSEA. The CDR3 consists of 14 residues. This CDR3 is CSVTSGMTYNEQFF. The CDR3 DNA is TGCAGCGTTACTAGCGGGATGACCTACAATGAGCAGTTCTTC.

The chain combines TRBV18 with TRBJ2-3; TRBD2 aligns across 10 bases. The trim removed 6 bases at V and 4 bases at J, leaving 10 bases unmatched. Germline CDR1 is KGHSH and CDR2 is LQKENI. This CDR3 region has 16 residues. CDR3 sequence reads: CASSRRLAGAADTQYF. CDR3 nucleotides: TGTGCCAGCTCCCGCCGACTAGCGGGCGCGGCAGATACGCAGTATTTT.

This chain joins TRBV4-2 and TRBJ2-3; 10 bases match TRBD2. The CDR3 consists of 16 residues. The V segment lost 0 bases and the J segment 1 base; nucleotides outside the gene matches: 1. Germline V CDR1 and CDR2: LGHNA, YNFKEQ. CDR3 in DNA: TGTGCCAGCAGCCAAGATGGGACTAGCGGCACAGATACGCAGTATTTT. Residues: CASSQDGTSGTDTQYF.

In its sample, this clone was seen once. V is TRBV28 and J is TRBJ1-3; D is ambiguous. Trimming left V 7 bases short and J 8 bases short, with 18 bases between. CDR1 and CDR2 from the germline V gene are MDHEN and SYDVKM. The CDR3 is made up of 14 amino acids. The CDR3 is CASTLGRGLDTIYF. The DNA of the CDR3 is TGTGCCAGCACCCTAGGCCGGGGATTAGACACCATATATTTT.

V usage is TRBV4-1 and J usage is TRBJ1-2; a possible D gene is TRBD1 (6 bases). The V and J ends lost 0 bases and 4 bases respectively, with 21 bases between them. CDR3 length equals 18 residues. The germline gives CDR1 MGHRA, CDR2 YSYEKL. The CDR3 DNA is TGCGCCAGCAGCCAAGAAGGTATCAGGGGTCAAGTGGGCTATGGCTACACCTTC. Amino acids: CASSQEGIRGQVGYGYTF.

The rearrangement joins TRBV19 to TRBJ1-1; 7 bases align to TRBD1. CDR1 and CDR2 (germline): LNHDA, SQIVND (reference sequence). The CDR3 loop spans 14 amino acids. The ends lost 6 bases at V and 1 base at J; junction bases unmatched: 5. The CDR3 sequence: CASRIGDRNTEAFF. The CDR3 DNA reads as TGTGCCAGTAGGATTGGGGACAGGAACACTGAAGCTTTCTTT.

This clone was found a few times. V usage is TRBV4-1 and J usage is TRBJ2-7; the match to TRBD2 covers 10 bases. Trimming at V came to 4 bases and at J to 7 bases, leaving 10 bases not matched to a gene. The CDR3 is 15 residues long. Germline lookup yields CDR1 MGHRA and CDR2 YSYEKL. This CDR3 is CASSRTGTSVSEQYF. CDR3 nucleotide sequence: TGCGCCAGCAGCCGAACCGGGACTAGCGTCTCGGAGCAGTACTTC.

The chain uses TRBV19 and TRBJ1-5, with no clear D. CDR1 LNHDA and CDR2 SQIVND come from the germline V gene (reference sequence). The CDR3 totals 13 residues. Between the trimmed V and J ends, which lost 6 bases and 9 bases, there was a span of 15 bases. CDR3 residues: CASSIDRGRPQHF. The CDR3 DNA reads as TGTGCCAGTAGCATCGACCGAGGGAGGCCCCAGCATTTT.

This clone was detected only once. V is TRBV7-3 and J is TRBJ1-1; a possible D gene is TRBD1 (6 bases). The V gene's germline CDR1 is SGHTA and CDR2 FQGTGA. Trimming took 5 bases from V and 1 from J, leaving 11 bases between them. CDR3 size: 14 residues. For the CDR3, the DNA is TGTGCCAGCAGCCTCACAGGGACGAACACTGAAGCTTTCTTT. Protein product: CASSLTGTNTEAFF.

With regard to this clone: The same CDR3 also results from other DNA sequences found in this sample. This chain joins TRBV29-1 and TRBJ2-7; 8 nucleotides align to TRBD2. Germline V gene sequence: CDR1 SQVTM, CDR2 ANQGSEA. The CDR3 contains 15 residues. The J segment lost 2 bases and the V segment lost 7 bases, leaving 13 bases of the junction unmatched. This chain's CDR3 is CSAGTGGLAAYEQYF. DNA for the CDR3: TGCAGCGCAGGCACCGGAGGACTAGCAGCCTACGAGCAGTACTTC.

Written as DNA, the CDR3 is TGCGCCAGCAGCTTGGAGGCGGGAGTAGGCTACGAGCAGTACTTC. It is translated as CASSLEAGVGYEQYF. The gene calls are TRBV5-1 and TRBJ2-5; 7 bases are a match to TRBD2. The J call may be faulty, since TRBJ2-7 better matches the DNA end. This CDR3 has 15 residues. CDR1 is SGHRS and CDR2 is YFSETQ in the germline V gene.

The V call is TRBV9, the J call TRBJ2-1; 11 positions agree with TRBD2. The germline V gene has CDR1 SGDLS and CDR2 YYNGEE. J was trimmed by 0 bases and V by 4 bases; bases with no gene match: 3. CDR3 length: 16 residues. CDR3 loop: CASSPLAGASYNEQFF. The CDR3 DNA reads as TGTGCCAGCAGCCCACTAGCGGGAGCCTCCTACAATGAGCAGTTCTTC.

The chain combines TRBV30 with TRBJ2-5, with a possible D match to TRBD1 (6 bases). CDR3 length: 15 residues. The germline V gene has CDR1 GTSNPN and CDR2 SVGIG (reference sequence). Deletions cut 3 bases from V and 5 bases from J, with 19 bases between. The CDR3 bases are TGTGCCTGGAGCCTGGGGGCGGCTCCCGGGGAGACCCAGTACTTC. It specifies CAWSLGAAPGETQYF.

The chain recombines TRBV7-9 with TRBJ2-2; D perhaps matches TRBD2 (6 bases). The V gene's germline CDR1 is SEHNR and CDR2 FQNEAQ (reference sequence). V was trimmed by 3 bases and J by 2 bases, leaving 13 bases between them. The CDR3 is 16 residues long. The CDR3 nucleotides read TGTGCCAGCAGCTTTAGGGACTCCCTCAACACCGGGGAGCTGTTTTTT. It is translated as CASSFRDSLNTGELFF.

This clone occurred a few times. DNA of the CDR3: TGTGCCAGCAGCGTAGGAGACAGCTCTGGAAACACCATATATTTT. This sequence encodes CASSVGDSSGNTIYF. V gene TRBV9 combines with J gene TRBJ1-3; perhaps TRBD1 as D (5 bases). Trimming removed 0 bases at V and 0 bases at J, with 7 bases between. CDR3 size: 15 residues. Germline V CDR1 and CDR2: SGDLS, YYNGEE.

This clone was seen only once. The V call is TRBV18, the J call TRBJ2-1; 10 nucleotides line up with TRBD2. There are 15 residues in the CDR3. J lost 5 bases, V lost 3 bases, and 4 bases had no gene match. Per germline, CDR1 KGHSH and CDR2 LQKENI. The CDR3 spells CASSPLAGDNNEQFF. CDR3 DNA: TGTGCCAGCTCACCGCTAGCGGGAGACAACAATGAGCAGTTCTTC.

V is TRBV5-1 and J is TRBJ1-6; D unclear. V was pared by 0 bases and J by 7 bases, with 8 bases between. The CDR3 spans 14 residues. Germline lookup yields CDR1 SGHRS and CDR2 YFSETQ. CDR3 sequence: CASSLEVANSPLHF. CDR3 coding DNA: TGCGCCAGCAGCTTGGAAGTGGCCAATTCACCCCTCCACTTT.

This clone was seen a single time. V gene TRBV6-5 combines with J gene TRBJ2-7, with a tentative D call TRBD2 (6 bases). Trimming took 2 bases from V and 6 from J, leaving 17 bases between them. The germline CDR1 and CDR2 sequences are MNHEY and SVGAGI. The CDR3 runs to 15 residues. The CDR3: CASSYGGSGFAEQYF. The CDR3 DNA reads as TGTGCCAGCAGTTACGGGGGGTCCGGATTCGCCGAGCAGTACTTC.

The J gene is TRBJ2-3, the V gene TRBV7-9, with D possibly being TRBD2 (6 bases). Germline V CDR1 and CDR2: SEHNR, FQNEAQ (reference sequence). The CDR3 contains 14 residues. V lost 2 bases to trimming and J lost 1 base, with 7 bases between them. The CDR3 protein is CASSLTGGTDTQYF. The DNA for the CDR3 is TGTGCCAGCAGCTTAACGGGAGGCACAGATACGCAGTATTTT. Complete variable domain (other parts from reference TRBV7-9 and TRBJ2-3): DTGVSQNPRHKITKRGQNVTFRCDPISEHNRLYWYRQTLGQGPEFLTYFQNEAQLEKSRLLSDRFSAERPKGSFSTLEIQRTEQGDSAMYLCASSLTGGTDTQYFGPGTRLTVL.